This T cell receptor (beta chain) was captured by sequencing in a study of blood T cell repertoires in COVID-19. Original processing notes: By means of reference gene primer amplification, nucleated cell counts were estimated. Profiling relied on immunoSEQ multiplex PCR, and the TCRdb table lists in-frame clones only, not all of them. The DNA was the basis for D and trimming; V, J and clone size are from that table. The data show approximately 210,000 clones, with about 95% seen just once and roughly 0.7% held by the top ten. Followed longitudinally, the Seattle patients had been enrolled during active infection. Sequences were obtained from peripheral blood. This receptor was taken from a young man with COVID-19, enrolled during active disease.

CDR3 protein: CASSESDFYNEQFF. As DNA, the CDR3 is TGCGCCAGCAGTGAATCTGACTTCTACAATGAGCAGTTCTTC. The chain recombines TRBV10-2 with TRBJ2-1, with unresolved D. Looked up from germline, CDR1 is WSHSY and CDR2 is SAAADI. The CDR3 has 14 residues. Trimming shortened V by 3 bases and J by 3 bases, and 9 bases separated the two germline ends.